Below are 27 T cell receptor beta chains sequenced from a single sample in a study of blood T cell repertoires in COVID-19. Sequencing used immunoSEQ multiplex PCR; TCRdb keeps in-frame clones, though not all of them. The sample contains about 410,000 clones, about 89% of which appear only once. Input material: peripheral blood. The receptor set was obtained from a woman aged 35 to 49 with COVID-19, enrolled during active disease.

In this sample, this clone turned up once. V is TRBV18 and J is TRBJ1-2, with D unclear. Trimming removed 2 bases from V and 2 bases from J, with 9 bases in between. The CDR3 length is 14 residues. CDR1 is KGHSH and CDR2 is LQKENI in the germline V gene. The CDR3 DNA is TGTGCCAGCTCACCATCAACAGAAAACTATGGCTACACCTTC. This codes for CASSPSTENYGYTF.

The chain combines TRBV6-5 with TRBJ1-6, with a weak D call TRBD1 (6 bases). The germline V gene has CDR1 MNHEY and CDR2 SVGAGI. Trimming took off 6 bases at V and 7 bases at J, with 16 bases between the two ends. The CDR3 sequence is 15 residues long. The DNA of the CDR3 is TGTGCCAGCAGGCCTCAGGGGACGGCAAATTCACCCCTCCACTTT. It codes for CASRPQGTANSPLHF.

The genes are TRBV7-2 and TRBJ1-5; no reliable D call. Germline V CDR1 and CDR2: SGHTA, FQGNSA. V dropped 2 bases and J dropped 0 bases, with 14 bases sitting between them. This CDR3 contains 17 residues. The CDR3, as DNA: TGTGCCAGCAGCTTATCGGGTGGTTCCCCTAGCAATCAGCCCCAGCATTTT. It codes for CASSLSGGSPSNQPQHF.

The gene calls are TRBV7-2 and TRBJ2-3; D is uncertain. Germline V gene sequence: CDR1 SGHTA, CDR2 FQGNSA. Trimming left V 1 base short and J 5 bases short, with 16 bases between. There are 16 residues in the CDR3. The CDR3 sequence is CASSLDGENGVDTQYF. CDR3 nucleotides: TGTGCCAGCAGCTTAGACGGAGAAAATGGAGTAGATACGCAGTATTTT.

This chain links TRBV3-1 (or the pseudogene TRBV3-2) with TRBJ1-1; D is unresolved. Between the trimmed V and J ends, which lost 0 bases and 8 bases, there was a span of 13 bases. The CDR3 sequence is 14 residues long. Per germline, CDR1 LGHDT and CDR2 YNNKEL (reference sequence). The CDR3 reads CASSQDMQSREAFF. As DNA, the CDR3 is TGTGCCAGCAGCCAAGATATGCAGTCTCGAGAAGCTTTCTTT.

This sequence joins TRBV15 and TRBJ2-7; TRBD1 aligns across 7 bases. The CDR3 sequence is 15 residues long. Per the germline V gene, CDR1 is LNHNV and CDR2 is YYDKDF (reference sequence). Unmatched junction bases numbered 11, after V lost 5 bases and J lost 4 bases. CDR3 DNA: TGTGCCACCAGCCCTCGGAAGGGGGCCGGATACGAGCAGTACTTC. It encodes CATSPRKGAGYEQYF.

The J gene is TRBJ1-1, the V gene TRBV3-1 (or the pseudogene TRBV3-2), with 7 positions matching TRBD1. The CDR3 totals 17 residues. Germline V gene sequence: CDR1 LGHDT, CDR2 YNNKEL (reference sequence). Trimming removed 1 base from V and 1 base from J; junction bases left unmatched: 9. This CDR3 is CASSQVPHRGGNTEAFF. In DNA, the CDR3 is TGTGCCAGCAGCCAAGTACCCCACAGGGGAGGGAACACTGAAGCTTTCTTT.

This chain links TRBV4-3 with TRBJ2-7; TRBD2 matches at 15 bases. Trimming took 0 bases from V and 4 from J; bases not matched to a gene: 10. In germline, CDR1 is LGHNA, CDR2 YSLEER. The CDR3 is made up of 19 amino acids. CDR3 DNA sequence: TGCGCCAGCAGCCAAGAGTTGGGGACTAGCGGGGGGACGAAGTACGAGCAGTACTTC. It encodes CASSQELGTSGGTKYEQYF.

Written as DNA, the CDR3 is TGTGCCAGCAGCCACAAAAGGGGCGGGGGCACTGAAGCTTTCTTT. The encoded protein is CASSHKRGGGTEAFF. The chain couples TRBV3-1 (or the pseudogene TRBV3-2) to TRBJ1-1; perhaps TRBD1 as D (5 bases). Germline assignment: CDR1 LGHDT and CDR2 YNNKEL (reference sequence). Trimming left V 3 bases short and J 4 bases short, with 15 bases between. This CDR3 is 15 amino acids long.

The rearrangement links TRBV5-1 to TRBJ2-7; 8 bases fit TRBD1. This CDR3 region has 15 residues. The V gene's germline CDR1 is SGHRS and CDR2 YFSETQ. Trimming took 4 bases from V and 2 from J; bases not matched to a gene: 8. CDR3 region: CASSVTGGLAYEQYF. CDR3 bases: TGCGCCAGCAGCGTAACAGGGGGGTTAGCCTACGAGCAGTACTTC.

This clone was counted a single time. CDR3 residues: CASSFFRADRTDTQYF. In nucleotides, the CDR3 is TGTGCCAGCAGTTTTTTCAGAGCGGACCGCACAGATACGCAGTATTTT. This chain connects TRBV28 to TRBJ2-3; possible D gene TRBD2, 5 bases. V dropped 3 bases and J dropped 1 base, with 14 bases sitting between them. In germline, CDR1 is MDHEN, CDR2 SYDVKM. CDR3 length equals 16 residues. The full variable domain, with the rest looked up from reference TRBV28 and TRBJ2-3, is DVKVTQSSRYLVKRTGEKVFLECVQDMDHENMFWYRQDPGLGLRLIYFSYDVKMKEKGDIPEGYSVSREKKERFSLILESASTNQTSMYLCASSFFRADRTDTQYFGPGTRLTVL.

V is TRBV3-1 (or the pseudogene TRBV3-2) and J is TRBJ2-7, with 8 nucleotides matching TRBD2. V shed 1 base, J shed 5 bases, and the junction held 10 bases outside the gene matches. There are 16 residues in the CDR3. CDR1 is LGHDT and CDR2 is YNNKEL in the germline V gene (reference sequence). The CDR3 coding sequence is TGTGCCAGCAGCCAAGCCTTACCGGGACTAGAAAACGAGCAGTACTTC. Encoded protein: CASSQALPGLENEQYF.

DNA for the CDR3: TGTGCCAGCAGTGAAGACAGGGGGCAAGCTTTCTTT. It is translated as CASSEDRGQAFF. The chain joins TRBV6-1 to TRBJ1-1; the match to TRBD1 covers 9 bases. CDR1 and CDR2 (germline): MNHNS, SASEGT. The CDR3 is made up of 12 amino acids. Unmatched junction bases numbered 0, after V lost 1 base and J lost 9 bases.

The chain employs TRBV19 and TRBJ1-5; a weak D match, TRBD1 (5 bases). The germline V gene encodes CDR1 LNHDA and CDR2 SQIVND (reference sequence). The CDR3 is 15 residues long. Trimming left V 7 bases short and J 2 bases short, with 15 bases between. DNA of the CDR3: TGTGCCAGTATCCCCCAAGGGGCAGGCAATCAGCCCCAGCATTTT. This encodes CASIPQGAGNQPQHF.

The V call is TRBV7-2, the J call TRBJ2-1; D gene uncertain. CDR3 size: 16 residues. Germline-derived CDR1 and CDR2 are SGHTA and FQGNSA. V lost 5 bases and J lost 7, with 21 bases in between. The DNA for the CDR3 is TGTGCCAGCAGCGAACTCGGCGCTGCAGCGCGTAATGAGCAGTTCTTC. This encodes CASSELGAAARNEQFF.

This chain joins TRBV4-2 and TRBJ1-4; D is uncertain. V gave up 4 bases and J gave up 7 bases, with 13 bases separating them. The CDR3 spans 14 residues. CDR1 is LGHNA, CDR2 YNFKEQ, per germline. In DNA form, the CDR3 reads TGTGCCAGCAGCCCAACGTCTTTGAGTGAAAAACTGTTTTTT. Translation: CASSPTSLSEKLFF.

The CDR3 is CASSYSIELLDSPLHF. The CDR3 coding sequence is TGTGCCAGCAGTTACTCTATTGAGCTCCTTGATTCACCCCTCCACTTT. The J gene is TRBJ1-6, the V gene TRBV6-5, with D unresolved. Deletions cut 0 bases from V and 8 bases from J, with 14 bases between. CDR3 size: 16 residues. The germline gives CDR1 MNHEY, CDR2 SVGAGI.

This chain connects TRBV9 to TRBJ1-4, with 9 bases that match TRBD1. In germline, CDR1 is SGDLS, CDR2 YYNGEE. Unmatched junction bases numbered 8, after V lost 0 bases and J lost 8 bases. The CDR3 spans 16 residues. The CDR3 nucleotides read TGTGCCAGCAGCGTAGGGGGCGGGACAGGGCAAGAAAAACTGTTTTTT. It codes for CASSVGGGTGQEKLFF.

CDR3 bases: TGCGCCAGCAGCTTCCAGGACAGGACCCAAGAGACCCAGTACTTC. Translation gives CASSFQDRTQETQYF. This sequence joins TRBV5-1 and TRBJ2-5; 7 nucleotides match TRBD1. This CDR3 contains 15 residues. Germline CDR1 and CDR2: SGHRS and YFSETQ. The V gene end was trimmed by 2 bases and the J gene end by 1 base; junction bases not matched to a gene: 5.

The chain combines TRBV6-2 or TRBV6-3 with TRBJ1-2; TRBD1 matches at 7 bases. After removal of 6 bases from V and 6 bases from J, the junction contained 16 bases not matched to a gene. The CDR3 extends over 16 amino acids. From germline, CDR1 is MNHEY and CDR2 SVGEGT. CDR3 coding DNA: TGTGCCAGCAGCCACTGGGGGGAGACAGGGCGTCATGGCTACACCTTC. Its translation is CASSHWGETGRHGYTF.

The chain carries TRBV28 and TRBJ2-1; perhaps TRBD2 as D (6 bases). This CDR3 spans 16 amino acids. V dropped 4 bases and J dropped 4 bases, with 17 bases sitting between them. Germline lookup yields CDR1 MDHEN and CDR2 SYDVKM. The CDR3 sequence is CASSYSGDPGYNEQFF. The DNA for the CDR3 is TGTGCCAGCAGTTACTCGGGGGACCCCGGGTACAATGAGCAGTTCTTC.

The rearrangement links TRBV3-1 (or the pseudogene TRBV3-2) to TRBJ1-5, with TRBD1 as a possible D gene (5 bases). The CDR3 loop spans 15 amino acids. The germline gives CDR1 LGHDT, CDR2 YNNKEL (reference sequence). Between the trimmed V and J ends, which lost 5 bases and 0 bases, there was a span of 11 bases. The CDR3 DNA is TGTGCCAGCAGCTCGACGGGGGATAGCAATCAGCCCCAGCATTTT. Its translation is CASSSTGDSNQPQHF.

V is TRBV6-4 and J is TRBJ2-3; 8 bases are shared with TRBD2. In germline, CDR1 is MRHNA, CDR2 SNTAGT. V gave up 4 bases and J gave up 5 bases; unmatched junction bases: 8. CDR3 length: 15 residues. The CDR3 sequence is CASSGQAGVVDTQYF. In DNA form, the CDR3 reads TGTGCCAGCAGTGGGCAAGCGGGAGTCGTAGATACGCAGTATTTT.

The V call is TRBV6-2 or TRBV6-3, the J call TRBJ1-1; no clear D. Trimming removed 5 bases at V and 8 bases at J, with 15 bases between. The CDR3 runs 13 residues. Germline V gene data show CDR1 as MNHEY and CDR2 as SVGEGT. The CDR3 nucleotides read TGTGCCAGCAGTCGTACAGCGGGGAGAGAAGCTTTCTTT. The encoded protein is CASSRTAGREAFF.

The chain carries TRBV27 and TRBJ2-7; D not certain. The CDR3 is 16 residues long. The V gene lost 1 base and the J gene lost 2 bases, with 15 bases spanning the gap. Germline-derived CDR1 and CDR2 are MNHEY and SMNVEV (reference sequence). As DNA, the CDR3 is TGTGCCAGCAGTTTATGGGCGACACACGGTCCCTACGAGCAGTACTTC. This gives the protein CASSLWATHGPYEQYF.

J is TRBJ1-1 and V is TRBV2, with a weak D call TRBD1 (6 bases). Trimming cost V 3 bases and J 5 bases, with 10 bases left between them. The CDR3 extends over 13 amino acids. Germline CDR1 reads SNHLY; CDR2 reads FYNNEI. CDR3 amino acids: CASSDEGETEAFF. CDR3 nucleotide sequence: TGTGCCAGCAGTGACGAGGGGGAGACTGAAGCTTTCTTT.

The chain is built from TRBV18 and TRBJ2-2, with TRBD2 matching 8 bases. Germline-derived CDR1 and CDR2 are KGHSH and LQKENI. This CDR3 has 15 amino acids. V trimming: 0 bases; J trimming: 4 bases; junction bases outside the gene matches: 1. As DNA, the CDR3 is TGTGCCAGCTCACCACCTAGCGGGACCACCGGGGAGCTGTTTTTT. It translates to CASSPPSGTTGELFF.